What follows are 27 T cell receptor beta chains derived from one specimen sequenced in a study of high-grade serous ovarian cancer treatment subgroups. Profiled with immunoSEQ multiplex PCR; TCRdb holds only in-frame clones, not every one. The table has around 9,300 clones, about three quarters seen once; the top ten hold under 8%. Tumor samples were taken before definitive surgery or chemotherapy. Sequencing was performed on tumor tissue. These receptors all come from a human donor with high-grade serous ovarian cancer.

The chain uses TRBV5-4 and TRBJ1-2; TRBD1 matches 8 bases. Germline assignment: CDR1 SGHNT and CDR2 YYREEE (reference sequence). The CDR3 covers 15 residues. J gave up 8 bases and V 4 bases, and 13 bases lay outside the gene matches. The CDR3 loop reads CASSPRTGNVLGYTF. CDR3 coding DNA: TGTGCCAGCAGCCCTAGGACAGGGAACGTCCTAGGCTACACCTTC.

The chain is built from TRBV7-2 and TRBJ2-4, with D possibly TRBD1 on 6 matching bases. From germline, CDR1 is SGHTA and CDR2 FQGNSA. This CDR3 contains 16 residues. V was clipped by 4 bases and J by 0 bases, with 13 bases between them. In nucleotides, the CDR3 is TGTGCCAGCAGCTCCGGGACACTCTTAGCCAAAAACATTCAGTACTTC. This sequence encodes CASSSGTLLAKNIQYF.

This clone was seen more than once but under ten times. This chain uses TRBV9 with TRBJ2-1; 10 nucleotides agree with TRBD1. Unmatched junction bases numbered 6, after V lost 2 bases and J lost 7 bases. Per germline, CDR1 SGDLS and CDR2 YYNGEE. The CDR3 loop spans 15 amino acids. DNA for the CDR3: TGTGCCAGCAGCGTCAGGACAGGGGGATGGAATGAGCAGTTCTTC. Its translation: CASSVRTGGWNEQFF.

The CDR3 region has the DNA TGTGCCATCAGTGGCACTAGTTCAGAGACCCAGTACTTC. It encodes CAISGTSSETQYF. J is TRBJ2-5 and V is TRBV10-3, with D perhaps matching TRBD2 (5 bases). Trimming removed 4 bases at V and 4 bases at J, with 10 bases between. The CDR3 is 13 amino acids. Germline CDR1 and CDR2: ENHRY and SYGVKD.

The V call is TRBV25-1, the J call TRBJ2-3; 7 bases match TRBD1. The germline CDR1 and CDR2 sequences are MGHDK and SYGVNS. The CDR3 sequence is 17 residues long. Germline trimming cut 3 bases from V and 4 bases from J; bases unmatched to any gene: 13. This CDR3 is CASSDLKGALFSDTQYF. The DNA for the CDR3 is TGTGCCAGCAGTGACCTAAAGGGGGCCCTGTTCTCAGATACGCAGTATTTT.

The CDR3 sequence is CASSGGQSGRPDTQYF. The CDR3 DNA follows: TGCGCCAGCAGCGGCGGACAGTCAGGGAGACCAGATACGCAGTATTTT. The chain recombines TRBV5-1 with TRBJ2-3; TRBD1 might be the D (6 bases). The germline V gene has CDR1 SGHRS and CDR2 YFSETQ. The CDR3 runs to 16 residues. V was pared by 4 bases and J by 4 bases, with 19 bases between. Together with reference TRBV5-1 and TRBJ2-3, the CDR3 gives the full variable domain: KAGVTQTPRYLIKTRGQQVTLSCSPISGHRSVSWYQQTPGQGLQFLFEYFSETQRNKGNFPGRFSGRQFSNSRSEMNVSTLELGDSALYLCASSGGQSGRPDTQYFGPGTRLTVL.

The V call is TRBV4-1, the J call TRBJ2-7; TRBD1 is a possible D gene (5 bases). The germline V gene encodes CDR1 MGHRA and CDR2 YSYEKL. The ends were cut back, 2 bases at V and 4 bases at J, with 6 bases in the middle. The CDR3 runs to 12 residues. The CDR3: CASSQTGYEQYF. DNA of the CDR3: TGCGCCAGCAGCCAAACAGGTTACGAGCAGTACTTC.

The J gene is TRBJ1-2, the V gene TRBV25-1, with a weak D call TRBD1 (5 bases). V dropped 7 bases and J dropped 6 bases, with 15 bases sitting between them. The germline CDR1 and CDR2 sequences are MGHDK and SYGVNS. The CDR3 spans 13 residues. The CDR3 DNA sequence: TGTGCCAGCACGGCTCGGCGGGGGGATGGCTACACCTTC. Its protein product is CASTARRGDGYTF.

The sample holds one count of this clone. The V and J genes are TRBV25-1 and TRBJ2-5, with D hard to call. V was trimmed by 6 bases and J by 0 bases, leaving 8 bases between them. The length of the CDR3 is 13 residues. In germline, CDR1 is MGHDK, CDR2 SYGVNS. For the CDR3, the DNA is TGTGCCAGCAGGTTAAGAAACCAAGAGACCCAGTACTTC. Encoded protein: CASRLRNQETQYF.

The chain recombines TRBV9 with TRBJ1-4, with D tentatively TRBD1 (5 bases). CDR1 and CDR2 (germline): SGDLS, YYNGEE. Trimming pared 4 bases from V and 5 bases from J, leaving 15 bases between. The length of the CDR3 is 15 residues. CDR3 nucleotide sequence: TGTGCCAGCAGCCCCCCCGGGGGGGGGAATGAAAAACTGTTTTTT. This translates into CASSPPGGGNEKLFF.

The V call is TRBV7-8, the J call TRBJ2-2, with 7 bases lining up with TRBD1. CDR1 and CDR2 (germline): SGHVS, FQNEAQ. J gave up 6 bases and V 5 bases, and 9 bases lay outside the gene matches. This CDR3 has 15 amino acids. The chain's CDR3 is CASSLSTTGAGELFF. In DNA, the CDR3 is TGTGCCAGCAGCCTCTCGACAACAGGGGCCGGGGAGCTGTTTTTT.

The chain combines TRBV6-5 with TRBJ1-2; D gene ambiguous. With 0 bases removed from V and 0 bases from J, the gap between germline ends came to 5 bases. Germline V gene data show CDR1 as MNHEY and CDR2 as SVGAGI. The CDR3 extends over 14 amino acids. The CDR3 DNA is TGTGCCAGCAGTTACTCGATTGCTAACTATGGCTACACCTTC. Its translation: CASSYSIANYGYTF.

The rearrangement uses TRBV6-5 and TRBJ1-5; no firm D call. Germline V gene data show CDR1 as MNHEY and CDR2 as SVGAGI. There are 13 residues in the CDR3. V lost 5 bases to trimming and J lost 0 bases, with 5 bases between them. The CDR3 DNA reads as TGTGCCAGCAGTCCTAATAGCAATCAGCCCCAGCATTTT. Amino acid sequence: CASSPNSNQPQHF.

V is TRBV7-8 and J is TRBJ1-4; a weak D match, TRBD1 (6 bases). The CDR3 loop spans 14 amino acids. Trimming left V 2 bases short and J 5 bases short, with 9 bases between. CDR1 SGHVS and CDR2 FQNEAQ come from the germline V gene. The chain's CDR3 is CASSLWTENEKLFF. CDR3 DNA: TGTGCCAGCAGCTTATGGACAGAGAATGAAAAACTGTTTTTT.

The chain combines TRBV18 with TRBJ2-2; 7 bases map to TRBD1. V trimming: 6 bases; J trimming: 3 bases; junction bases outside the gene matches: 10. The CDR3 totals 16 residues. Germline CDR1 KGHSH, CDR2 LQKENI. DNA for the CDR3: TGTGCCAGCTCGCGCTCTACAGGGGTTGACACCGGGGAGCTGTTTTTT. Protein: CASSRSTGVDTGELFF. Supplemented by reference TRBV18 and TRBJ2-2, the full variable domain reads NAGVMQNPRHLVRRRGQEARLRCSPMKGHSHVYWYRQLPEEGLKFMVYLQKENIIDESGMPKERFSAEFPKEGPSILRIQQVVRGDSAAYFCASSRSTGVDTGELFFGEGSRLTVL.

This clone was seen only a few times. V is TRBV27 and J is TRBJ1-2; TRBD1 is a possible D gene (5 bases). Germline V gene data show CDR1 as MNHEY and CDR2 as SMNVEV (reference sequence). The CDR3 contains 15 residues. Trimming stripped 0 bases from V and 1 base from J, with 9 bases between. The CDR3 nucleotides are TGTGCCAGCAGTTTATCGCCGCAGGGTAACTATGGCTACACCTTC. Translation gives CASSLSPQGNYGYTF.

V usage is TRBV5-1 and J usage is TRBJ2-4, with D maybe TRBD2 (5 bases). Trimming pared 0 bases from V and 0 bases from J, leaving 19 bases between. Germline V gives CDR1 SGHRS, CDR2 YFSETQ. CDR3 length equals 19 residues. CDR3 DNA: TGCGCCAGCAGCTTGGCCGATCGGGGAACCTTACTAGCCAAAAACATTCAGTACTTC. Translating it yields CASSLADRGTLLAKNIQYF.

The chain employs TRBV9 and TRBJ1-2; tentative D call: TRBD1 (5 bases). Germline V gives CDR1 SGDLS, CDR2 YYNGEE. The CDR3 runs to 15 residues. V lost 2 bases, J lost 2 bases, and 13 bases lay in between. CDR3 region: CASSVLGTGNYGYTF. Here the CDR3 DNA reads TGTGCCAGCAGCGTCCTCGGGACCGGGAACTATGGCTACACCTTC.

V gene TRBV7-9 combines with J gene TRBJ2-7, with D maybe TRBD1 (6 bases). CDR3 length equals 12 residues. Germline-derived CDR1 and CDR2 are SEHNR and FQNEAQ (reference sequence). V was pared by 5 bases and J by 10 bases, with 15 bases between. The CDR3 loop reads CASSPRTDQQYF. CDR3 DNA: TGTGCCAGCAGCCCCCGGACAGACCAACAGTACTTC.

This clone was recorded a few times. The chain joins TRBV7-9 to TRBJ1-5, with 8 nucleotides matching TRBD1. Germline CDR1 reads SEHNR; CDR2 reads FQNEAQ (reference sequence). V lost 5 bases, J lost 2 bases, and 5 bases stayed unmatched. This CDR3 is built from 15 residues. The CDR3 sequence: CASSLTGVGNQPQHF. CDR3 nucleotides: TGTGCCAGCAGCCTGACAGGGGTTGGCAATCAGCCCCAGCATTTT.

The chain carries TRBV11-2 and TRBJ1-1; TRBD1 matches at 7 bases. This CDR3 comprises 14 residues. V lost 1 base and J lost 4; bases outside the gene matches: 3. The germline V gene encodes CDR1 SGHAT and CDR2 FQNNGV. CDR3 nucleotides: TGTGCCAGCAGCTTAGGACAGGGTGGCACTGAAGCTTTCTTT. This gives the protein CASSLGQGGTEAFF.

This chain joins TRBV19 and TRBJ2-2; D might be TRBD1 (5 bases). The CDR3 covers 15 residues. Trimming removed 7 bases at V and 4 bases at J, with 16 bases between. Looked up from germline, CDR1 is LNHDA and CDR2 is SQIVND (reference sequence). CDR3 residues: CASKDRPRGTGELFF. CDR3 coding DNA: TGTGCCAGTAAAGATCGACCAAGGGGCACCGGGGAGCTGTTTTTT.

The chain is built from TRBV19 and TRBJ1-2; possible D gene TRBD1, 5 bases. Trimming cost V 3 bases and J 5 bases, with 10 bases left between them. The CDR3 length is 13 residues. Germline CDR1 LNHDA, CDR2 SQIVND (reference sequence). In DNA, the CDR3 is TGTGCCAGTAGTATCGGCAGGGTATATGGCTACACCTTC. Its translation is CASSIGRVYGYTF.

This clone was counted between two and nine times. The chain is built from TRBV27 and TRBJ2-7, with D unclear. Germline V gene sequence: CDR1 MNHEY, CDR2 SMNVEV (reference sequence). The CDR3 is made up of 14 amino acids. The V end lost 2 bases, the J end lost 6 bases, and 14 bases lay between the germline ends. CDR3 amino acids: CASSLTQSLGEQYF. Here the CDR3 DNA reads TGTGCCAGCAGTTTAACGCAATCGTTGGGCGAGCAGTACTTC.

The chain has TRBV5-5 and TRBJ2-7; 7 bases align to TRBD1. V lost 4 bases to trimming and J lost 3 bases; unmatched junction nucleotides: 7. Germline-derived CDR1 and CDR2 are SGHKS and YYEKEE (reference sequence). The CDR3 extends over 14 amino acids. CDR3 residues: CASSGTGTDYEQYF. For the CDR3, the DNA is TGTGCCAGCAGCGGCACCGGGACAGACTACGAGCAGTACTTC.

The chain uses TRBV7-6 and TRBJ2-1, with 7 nucleotides matching TRBD2. The CDR3 contains 15 residues. Germline CDR1 is SGHVS and CDR2 is FNYEAQ. V was pared by 3 bases and J by 4 bases, with 6 bases of the junction left unmatched. The CDR3 nucleotides are TGTGCCAGCAGCTTCGCCGAGCGGGGTTACAATGAGCAGTTCTTC. Amino acids: CASSFAERGYNEQFF.

The sample holds one count of this clone. The J gene is TRBJ2-2, the V gene TRBV7-2; D is unresolved. This CDR3 contains 13 residues. Trimming left V 5 bases short and J 10 bases short, with 14 bases between. Germline V CDR1 and CDR2: SGHTA, FQGNSA. In DNA form, the CDR3 reads TGTGCCAGCAGCCTCCGCAACTTGGAGGAGCTGTTTTTT. This sequence encodes CASSLRNLEELFF.